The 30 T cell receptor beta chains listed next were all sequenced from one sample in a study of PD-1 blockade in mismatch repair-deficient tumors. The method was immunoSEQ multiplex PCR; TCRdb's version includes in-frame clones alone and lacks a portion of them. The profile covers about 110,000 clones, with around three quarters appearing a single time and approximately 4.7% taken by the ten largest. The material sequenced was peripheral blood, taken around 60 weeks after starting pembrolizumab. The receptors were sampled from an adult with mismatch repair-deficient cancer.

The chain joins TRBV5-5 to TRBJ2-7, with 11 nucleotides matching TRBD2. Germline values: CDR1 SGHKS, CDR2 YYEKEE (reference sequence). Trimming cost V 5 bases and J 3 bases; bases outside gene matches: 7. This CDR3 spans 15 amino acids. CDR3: CASRSGLAESYEQYF. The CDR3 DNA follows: TGTGCCAGCAGATCGGGACTAGCGGAGAGCTACGAGCAGTACTTC.

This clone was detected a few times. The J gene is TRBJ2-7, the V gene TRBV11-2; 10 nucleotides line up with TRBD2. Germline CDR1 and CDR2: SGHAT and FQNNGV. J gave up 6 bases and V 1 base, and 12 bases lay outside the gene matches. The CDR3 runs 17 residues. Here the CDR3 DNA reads TGTGCCAGCAGCTTAGCGCTAGCGGGAGATCGACGAGGCGAGCAGTACTTC. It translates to CASSLALAGDRRGEQYF.

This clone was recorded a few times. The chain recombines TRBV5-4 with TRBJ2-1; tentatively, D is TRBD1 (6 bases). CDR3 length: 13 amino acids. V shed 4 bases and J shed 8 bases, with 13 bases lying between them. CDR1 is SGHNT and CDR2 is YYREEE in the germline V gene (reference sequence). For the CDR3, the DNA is TGTGCCAGCAGCATAGGGACAATATATGAGCAGTTCTTC. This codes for CASSIGTIYEQFF.

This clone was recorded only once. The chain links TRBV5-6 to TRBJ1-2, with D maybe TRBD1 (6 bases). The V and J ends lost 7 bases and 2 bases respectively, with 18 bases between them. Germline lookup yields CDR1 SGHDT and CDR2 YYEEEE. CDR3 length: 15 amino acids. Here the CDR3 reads CASAFARGENYGYTF. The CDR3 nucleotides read TGTGCCAGCGCTTTCGCCAGGGGCGAAAACTATGGCTACACCTTC.

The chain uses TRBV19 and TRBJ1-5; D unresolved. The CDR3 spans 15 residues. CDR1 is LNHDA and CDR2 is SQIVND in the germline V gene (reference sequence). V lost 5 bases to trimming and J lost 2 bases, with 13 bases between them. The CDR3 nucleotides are TGTGCCAGTAGTTTGGAGGGTAGCGGCAATCAGCCCCAGCATTTT. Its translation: CASSLEGSGNQPQHF. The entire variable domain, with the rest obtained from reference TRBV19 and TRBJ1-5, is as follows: DGGITQSPKYLFRKEGQNVTLSCEQNLNHDAMYWYRQDPGQGLRLIYYSQIVNDFQKGDIAEGYSVSREKKESFPLTVTSAQKNPTAFYLCASSLEGSGNQPQHFGDGTRLSIL.

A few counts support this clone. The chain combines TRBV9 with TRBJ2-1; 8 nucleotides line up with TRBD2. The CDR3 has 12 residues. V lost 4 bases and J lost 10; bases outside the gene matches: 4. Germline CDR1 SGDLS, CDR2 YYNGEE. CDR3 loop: CASSPRGGEQFF. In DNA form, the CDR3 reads TGTGCCAGCAGCCCCCGGGGGGGAGAGCAGTTCTTC.

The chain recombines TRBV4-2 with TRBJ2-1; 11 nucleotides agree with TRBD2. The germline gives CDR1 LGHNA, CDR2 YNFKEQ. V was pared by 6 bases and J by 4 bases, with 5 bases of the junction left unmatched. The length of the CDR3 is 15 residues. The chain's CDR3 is CASRTGTSGYNEQFF. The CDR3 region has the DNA TGTGCCAGCAGGACGGGGACTAGCGGTTACAATGAGCAGTTCTTC.

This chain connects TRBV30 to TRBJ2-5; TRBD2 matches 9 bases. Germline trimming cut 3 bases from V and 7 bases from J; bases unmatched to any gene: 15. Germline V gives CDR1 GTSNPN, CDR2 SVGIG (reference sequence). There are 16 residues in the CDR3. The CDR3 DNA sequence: TGTGCCTGGAGCGAACCTAGCGGGATCGTGGTTCGGACCCAGTACTTC. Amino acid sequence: CAWSEPSGIVVRTQYF.

CDR3 loop: CASSRTSGSMNEQFF. The CDR3 DNA sequence: TGCGCCAGCAGCCGGACTAGCGGGAGTATGAATGAGCAGTTCTTC. V is TRBV4-1 and J is TRBJ2-1; 13 positions match TRBD2. Germline V gene data show CDR1 as MGHRA and CDR2 as YSYEKL. The CDR3 runs 15 residues. V shed 4 bases and J 7 bases; nucleotides not matched to a gene: 4.

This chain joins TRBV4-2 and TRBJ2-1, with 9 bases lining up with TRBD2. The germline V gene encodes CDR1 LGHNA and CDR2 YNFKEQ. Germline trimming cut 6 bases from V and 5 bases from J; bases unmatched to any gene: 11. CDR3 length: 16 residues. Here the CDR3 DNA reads TGTGCCAGCAGGAGTGGAATAGCGGGAGCCCACAATGAGCAGTTCTTC. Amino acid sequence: CASRSGIAGAHNEQFF.

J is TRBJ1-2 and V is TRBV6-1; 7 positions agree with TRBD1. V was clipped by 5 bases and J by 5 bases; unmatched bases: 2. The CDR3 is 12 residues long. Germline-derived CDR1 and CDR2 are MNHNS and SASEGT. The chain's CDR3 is CASSLGQYGYTF. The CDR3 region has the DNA TGTGCCAGCAGTCTGGGACAGTATGGCTACACCTTC.

The CDR3 sequence: CASSVPTGELFF. The CDR3 DNA reads as TGTGCCAGTTCCGTTCCGACCGGGGAGCTGTTTTTT. This rearrangement joins TRBV28 to TRBJ2-2; no reliable D call. With 9 bases removed from V and 5 bases from J, the gap between germline ends came to 10 bases. The CDR3 has 12 residues. The germline V gene has CDR1 MDHEN and CDR2 SYDVKM.

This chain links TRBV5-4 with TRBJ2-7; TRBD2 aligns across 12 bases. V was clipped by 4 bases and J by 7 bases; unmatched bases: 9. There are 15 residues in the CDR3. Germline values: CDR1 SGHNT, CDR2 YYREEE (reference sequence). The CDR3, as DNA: TGTGCCAGCAGCAATGGACTAGCGGGATCTAGGGAGCAGTACTTC. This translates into CASSNGLAGSREQYF. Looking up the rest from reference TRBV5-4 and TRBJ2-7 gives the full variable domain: ETGVTQSPTHLIKTRGQQVTLRCSSQSGHNTVSWYQQALGQGPQFIFQYYREEENGRGNFPPRFSGLQFPNYSSELNVNALELDDSALYLCASSNGLAGSREQYFGPGTRLTVT.

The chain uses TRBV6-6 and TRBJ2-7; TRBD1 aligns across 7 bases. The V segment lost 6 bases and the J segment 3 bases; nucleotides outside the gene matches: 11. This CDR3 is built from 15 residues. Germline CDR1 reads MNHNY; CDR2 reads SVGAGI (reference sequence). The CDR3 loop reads CASRPRQGHHYEQYF. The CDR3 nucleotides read TGTGCCAGCAGACCCCGACAGGGCCACCACTACGAGCAGTACTTC.

CDR3 in amino acids: CASSMNRDTEAFF. Here the CDR3 DNA reads TGTGCCAGTAGTATGAATCGTGACACTGAAGCTTTCTTT. The V call is TRBV19, the J call TRBJ1-1; D remains unclear. The CDR3 has 13 amino acids. In germline, CDR1 is LNHDA, CDR2 SQIVND (reference sequence). V shed 3 bases and J shed 3 bases, with 8 bases lying between them. Filled out from reference TRBV19 and TRBJ1-1, the complete variable domain reads DGGITQSPKYLFRKEGQNVTLSCEQNLNHDAMYWYRQDPGQGLRLIYYSQIVNDFQKGDIAEGYSVSREKKESFPLTVTSAQKNPTAFYLCASSMNRDTEAFFGQGTRLTVV.

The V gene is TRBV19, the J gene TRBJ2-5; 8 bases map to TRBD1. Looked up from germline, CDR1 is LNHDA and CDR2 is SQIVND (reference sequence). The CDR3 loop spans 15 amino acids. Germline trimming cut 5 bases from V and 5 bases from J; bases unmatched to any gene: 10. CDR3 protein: CASSPTGAPLETQYF. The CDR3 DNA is TGTGCCAGTAGTCCGACAGGGGCCCCTCTGGAGACCCAGTACTTC.

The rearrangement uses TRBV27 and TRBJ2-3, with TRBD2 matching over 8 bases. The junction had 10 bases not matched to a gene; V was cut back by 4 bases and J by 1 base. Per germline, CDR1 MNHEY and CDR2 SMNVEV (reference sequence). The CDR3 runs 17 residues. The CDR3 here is CASSSLNSGRGTDTQYF. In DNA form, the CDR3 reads TGTGCCAGCAGTTCCCTAAACAGCGGGAGAGGCACAGATACGCAGTATTTT.

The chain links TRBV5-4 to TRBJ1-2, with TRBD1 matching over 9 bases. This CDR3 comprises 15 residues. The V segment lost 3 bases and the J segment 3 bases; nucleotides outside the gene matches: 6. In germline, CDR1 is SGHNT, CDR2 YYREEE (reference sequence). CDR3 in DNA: TGTGCCAGCAGCTCGCGGACAGGGGAGGACTATGGCTACACCTTC. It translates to CASSSRTGEDYGYTF.

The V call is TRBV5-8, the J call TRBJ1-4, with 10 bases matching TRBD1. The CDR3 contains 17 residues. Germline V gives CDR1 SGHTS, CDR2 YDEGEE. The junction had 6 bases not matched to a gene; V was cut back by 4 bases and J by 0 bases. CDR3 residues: CASSQGTGAPTNEKLFF. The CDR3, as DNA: TGTGCCAGCAGCCAAGGGACAGGGGCCCCAACTAATGAAAAACTGTTTTTT.

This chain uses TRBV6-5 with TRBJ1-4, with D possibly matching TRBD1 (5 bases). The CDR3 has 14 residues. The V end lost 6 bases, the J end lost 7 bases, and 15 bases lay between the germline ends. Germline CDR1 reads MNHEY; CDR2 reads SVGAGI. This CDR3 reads CASSETARGEKLFF. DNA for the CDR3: TGTGCCAGCAGCGAGACAGCCCGGGGTGAAAAACTGTTTTTT.

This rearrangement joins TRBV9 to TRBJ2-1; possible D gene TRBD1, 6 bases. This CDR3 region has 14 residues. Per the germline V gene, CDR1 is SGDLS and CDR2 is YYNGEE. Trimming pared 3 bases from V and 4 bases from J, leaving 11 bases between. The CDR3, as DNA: TGTGCCAGCAGCGGACCGGGACAATACAATGAGCAGTTCTTC. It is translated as CASSGPGQYNEQFF.

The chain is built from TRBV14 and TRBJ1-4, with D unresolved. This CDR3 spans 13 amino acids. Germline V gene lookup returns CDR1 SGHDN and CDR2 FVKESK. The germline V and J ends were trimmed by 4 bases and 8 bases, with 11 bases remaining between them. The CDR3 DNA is TGTGCCAGCAGCCTCGGCATGGGGGAAAAACTGTTTTTT. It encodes CASSLGMGEKLFF.

The CDR3 spells CASSFPAGQPEQFF. The CDR3 DNA is TGTGCCAGCAGCTTCCCCGCGGGGCAACCTGAGCAGTTCTTC. V is TRBV11-3 and J is TRBJ2-1, with D possibly TRBD2 on 6 matching bases. This CDR3 is 14 amino acids long. CDR1 and CDR2 from the germline V gene are SGHNT and YENEEA. V was cut by 3 bases and J by 9 bases, with 15 bases left in between. The full variable domain, its missing parts supplied by reference TRBV11-3 and TRBJ2-1, is EAGVVQSPRYKIIEKKQPVAFWCNPISGHNTLYWYLQNLGQGPELLIRYENEEAVDDSQLPKDRFSAERLKGVDSTLKIQPAELGDSAVYLCASSFPAGQPEQFFGPGTRLTVL.

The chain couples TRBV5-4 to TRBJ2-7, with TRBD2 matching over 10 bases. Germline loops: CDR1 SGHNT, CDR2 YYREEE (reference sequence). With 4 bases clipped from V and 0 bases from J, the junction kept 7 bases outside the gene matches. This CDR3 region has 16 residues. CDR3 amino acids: CASSQVTSGTSYEQYF. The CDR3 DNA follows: TGTGCCAGCAGCCAAGTTACTAGCGGGACCTCCTACGAGCAGTACTTC.

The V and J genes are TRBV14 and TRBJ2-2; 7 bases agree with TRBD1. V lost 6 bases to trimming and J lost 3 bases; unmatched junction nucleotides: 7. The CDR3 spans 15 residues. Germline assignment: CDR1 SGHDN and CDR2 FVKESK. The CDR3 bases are TGTGCCAGCAGTCACGGGACAGCCTACACCGGGGAGCTGTTTTTT. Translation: CASSHGTAYTGELFF.

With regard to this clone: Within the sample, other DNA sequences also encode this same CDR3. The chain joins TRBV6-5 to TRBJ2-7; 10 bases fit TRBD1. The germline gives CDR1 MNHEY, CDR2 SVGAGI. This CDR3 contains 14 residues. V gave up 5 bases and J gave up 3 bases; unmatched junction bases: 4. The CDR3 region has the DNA TGTGCCAGCAGTCCCGGGACAGGGGTCTACGAGCAGTACTTC. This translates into CASSPGTGVYEQYF.

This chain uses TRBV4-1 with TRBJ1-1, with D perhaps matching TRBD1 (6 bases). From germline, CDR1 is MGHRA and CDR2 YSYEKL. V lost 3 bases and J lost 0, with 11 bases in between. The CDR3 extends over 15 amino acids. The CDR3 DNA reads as TGCGCCAGCAGCCAGGTGGACAGCATGAACACTGAAGCTTTCTTT. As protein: CASSQVDSMNTEAFF.

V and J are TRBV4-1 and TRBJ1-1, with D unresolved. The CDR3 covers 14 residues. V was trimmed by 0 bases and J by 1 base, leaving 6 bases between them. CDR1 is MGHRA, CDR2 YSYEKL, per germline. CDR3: CASSQDSGNTEAFF. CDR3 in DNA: TGCGCCAGCAGCCAAGATAGCGGGAACACTGAAGCTTTCTTT.

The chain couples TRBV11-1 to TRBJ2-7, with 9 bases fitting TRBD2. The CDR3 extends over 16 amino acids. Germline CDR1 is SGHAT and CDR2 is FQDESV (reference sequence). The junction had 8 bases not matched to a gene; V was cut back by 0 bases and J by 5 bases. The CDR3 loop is CASSLALLAGKNEQYF. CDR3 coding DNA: TGTGCCAGCAGCTTAGCGCTTCTAGCGGGAAAGAACGAGCAGTACTTC.

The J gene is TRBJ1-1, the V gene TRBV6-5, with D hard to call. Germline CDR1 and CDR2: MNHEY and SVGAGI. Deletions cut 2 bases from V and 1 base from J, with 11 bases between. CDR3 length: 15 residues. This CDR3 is CASSYAQLGNTEAFF. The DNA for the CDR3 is TGTGCCAGCAGTTACGCGCAGCTAGGGAACACTGAAGCTTTCTTT.